Listed below are T cell receptor beta chains from one sample, sequenced in a study of cytomegalovirus exposure and HLA in healthy donors. Sequencing was performed with immunoSEQ multiplex PCR; in TCRdb, only in-frame clones are kept and a portion is missing. The table includes about 110,000 clones, roughly three quarters detected once. The specimen sequenced was PBMCs. These receptors all stem from a woman aged 45-60 years in good health and CMV-seropositive. Both conserved end residues are part of each CDR3. Fields, in order: CDR3 protein, CDR3 DNA, V gene, clone size, J gene, D gene, CDR3 length. A D gene is named only where the DNA matches it firmly. Size is omitted from some rows. Given values are once, few, many or a class for expanded clones.

CDR3: CASSGGLAGNNEQFF
DNA: TGTGCCAGCAGCGGAGGACTAGCGGGGAACAATGAGCAGTTCTTC
V: TRBV5-4
size: .
J: TRBJ2-1
D: TRBD2
length: 15

CDR3: CASSLGTRGYEQYF
DNA: TGTGCCAGCAGCCTGGGAACCCGCGGGTACGAGCAGTACTTC
V: TRBV5-4
size: .
J: TRBJ2-7
D: .
length: 14

CDR3: CAVLGQGGQPQHF
DNA: TGTGCCGTCCTCGGACAGGGGGGTCAGCCCCAGCATTTT
V: TRBV6-1
size: once
J: TRBJ1-5
D: TRBD1
length: 13

CDR3: CSVGEAGSYEQYF
DNA: TGCAGCGTTGGCGAAGCGGGCTCCTACGAGCAGTACTTC
V: TRBV29-1
size: .
J: TRBJ2-7
D: .
length: 13

CDR3: CASSRSGVSYNEQFF
DNA: TGTGCCAGCAGCCGGAGCGGGGTTTCCTACAATGAGCAGTTCTTC
V: TRBV2
size: .
J: TRBJ2-1
D: TRBD2
length: 15

CDR3: CASSSRSGGDEQFF
DNA: TGTGCCAGCAGCTCCCGCTCTGGGGGGGATGAGCAGTTCTTC
V: TRBV7-3
size: .
J: TRBJ2-1
D: TRBD2
length: 14

CDR3: CASSLVPPALAGSTDTQYF
DNA: TGTGCCAGTAGTCTGGTTCCCCCCGCGTTAGCGGGCAGCACAGATACGCAGTATTTT
V: TRBV19
size: .
J: TRBJ2-3
D: TRBD2
length: 19

CDR3: CASSFRGSYMGYTF
DNA: TGTGCCAGCAGTTTTCGGGGGTCCTATATGGGCTACACCTTC
V: TRBV27
size: .
J: TRBJ1-2
D: .
length: 14

CDR3: CASSYSREPRSPLHF
DNA: TGTGCCAGCAGTTACTCGAGGGAGCCTAGATCACCCCTCCACTTT
V: TRBV6-5
size: .
J: TRBJ1-6
D: .
length: 15

CDR3: CASSRWGDTDTQYF
DNA: TGTGCCAGCAGCCGGTGGGGGGACACAGATACGCAGTATTTT
V: TRBV7-3
size: .
J: TRBJ2-3
D: .
length: 14

CDR3: CASSLPDIYNEQFF
DNA: TGTGCCAGCAGCTTGCCAGACATATACAATGAGCAGTTCTTC
V: TRBV5-6
size: .
J: TRBJ2-1
D: .
length: 14

CDR3: CASSLRGQAVNYGYTF
DNA: TGCGCCAGCAGCTTGAGGGGACAGGCAGTTAACTATGGCTACACCTTC
V: TRBV5-1
size: once
J: TRBJ1-2
D: TRBD1
length: 16

CDR3: CASSIRAGVDTQYF
DNA: TGTGCCAGTAGTATACGAGCGGGAGTTGATACGCAGTATTTT
V: TRBV19
size: .
J: TRBJ2-3
D: TRBD2
length: 14

CDR3: CASGLQGEGDTQYF
DNA: TGCGCCAGCGGGTTACAGGGAGAAGGAGATACGCAGTATTTT
V: TRBV5-1
size: .
J: TRBJ2-3
D: .
length: 14

CDR3: CASSIWGGTEAFF
DNA: TGTGCCAGTAGTATATGGGGGGGCACTGAAGCTTTCTTT
V: TRBV19
size: .
J: TRBJ1-1
D: .
length: 13

CDR3: CASRLAGGPYEQYF
DNA: TGTGCCAGTAGACTAGCGGGAGGGCCTTACGAGCAGTACTTC
V: TRBV19
size: once
J: TRBJ2-7
D: TRBD2
length: 14